These T cell receptor beta chains were read from a single sample in a study of blood T cell repertoires in COVID-19. The repertoire was sequenced with immunoSEQ multiplex PCR; TCRdb's copy has only in-frame clones and lacks some. Of 210,000 or so clones in the sample, approximately 87% are singletons; the top ten hold roughly 2.4%. The specimen sequenced was peripheral blood. The source is a woman aged 45-65 years with acute or convalescent COVID-19. CDR3s include the opening cysteine and the closing phenylalanine or tryptophan. Fields, in order: D gene, V gene, clone size, J gene, CDR3 DNA, CDR3 protein. A D gene is named only where the DNA matches it firmly. Part of the rows lack a size; the others show once, few, many or a class for expanded clones.

>TRBD2|TRBV2|.|TRBJ2-4
TGTGCCAGCCGAGCGGGGCGGGGGGTCAAAAACATTCAGTACTTC
CASRAGRGVKNIQYF
>.|TRBV7-2|once|TRBJ2-1
TGTGCCAGCAGCTCGCGACATGGTTCCTACAATGAGCAGTTCTTC
CASSSRHGSYNEQFF
>.|TRBV30|.|TRBJ2-5
TGTGCCTGGAGTGACTCCTCTGTACGAGAGACCCAGTACTTC
CAWSDSSVRETQYF
>TRBD1|TRBV14|.|TRBJ1-2
TGTGCCAGCAGCCGGGGACAGGGGGCTTTGGGCTACACCTTC
CASSRGQGALGYTF
>TRBD2|TRBV13|.|TRBJ2-7
TGTGCCAGCAGCCTCCGGCGGGAGCGCAACGAGCAGTACTTC
CASSLRRERNEQYF
>.|TRBV7-2|.|TRBJ1-5
TGTGCCAGCAGCTCCTATACGGCTAGAGATCAGCCCCAGCATTTT
CASSSYTARDQPQHF
>.|TRBV29-1|.|TRBJ1-3
TGCAGCGTTCAGATAAGCTCTGGAAACACCATATATTTT
CSVQISSGNTIYF
>TRBD1|TRBV27|.|TRBJ2-7
TGTGCCAGCAGTTCGGGACAGGGGAAATTTCCCTACGAGCAGTACTTC
CASSSGQGKFPYEQYF
>TRBD1|TRBV11-3|.|TRBJ2-3
TGTGCCATCCCGAATCGGACAGGCTCCACAGATACGCAGTATTTT
CAIPNRTGSTDTQYF
>.|TRBV7-2|.|TRBJ1-1
TGTGCCAGCAGCCTCCAACAGGGTTGGACTGAAGCTTTCTTT
CASSLQQGWTEAFF
>TRBD1|TRBV19|.|TRBJ2-5
TGTGCCAGTAGTATATTTGGACAGGGAAACCAAGAGACCCAGTACTTC
CASSIFGQGNQETQYF
>.|TRBV11-2|.|TRBJ2-1
TGTGCCAGCAGCTCCATCATGAGCTCCTACAATGAGCAGTTCTTC
CASSSIMSSYNEQFF
>.|TRBV11-3|.|TRBJ2-1
TGTGCCAGCAGCTTAGCGGGATACCTCAATGAGCAGTTCTTC
CASSLAGYLNEQFF
>TRBD1|TRBV5-1|.|TRBJ2-5
TGCGCCAGCAGCACCGGGACAGCTAAAGAGACCCAGTACTTC
CASSTGTAKETQYF
>TRBD2|TRBV7-2|.|TRBJ2-1
TGTGCCAGCAGCGTACTAGCGGGTAGCACCTACAATGAGCAGTTCTTC
CASSVLAGSTYNEQFF
>TRBD1|TRBV3-1/TRBV3-2|.|TRBJ1-2
TGTGCCAGCAGCCACATGGGACAGGCCCCAAGCACCTTC
CASSHMGQAPSTF
>TRBD2|TRBV5-1|.|TRBJ2-3
TGCGCCAGCAGCACGGGGACTAGCGCCTATCCTGGGACAGATACGCAGTATTTT
CASSTGTSAYPGTDTQYF
>.|TRBV10-2|few|TRBJ1-1
TGCGCCAGCAGTAAACAGAGTAACACTGAAGCTTTCTTT
CASSKQSNTEAFF
>TRBD1|TRBV7-8|.|TRBJ1-1
TGTGCCAGCAGCCCACGGACAGGATTATGGGAAACTGAAGCTTTCTTT
CASSPRTGLWETEAFF
>TRBD1|TRBV6-2/TRBV6-3|.|TRBJ2-7
TGTGCCAGCAGTTACTCTGGACAGGGATGGGGCGAGCAGTACTTC
CASSYSGQGWGEQYF
>TRBD2|TRBV9|.|TRBJ2-3
TGTGCCAGCAGCGTAGCTAGCGGGGGGGGAAGGGGCACAGATACGCAGTATTTT
CASSVASGGGRGTDTQYF
>.|TRBV11-3|.|TRBJ1-2
TGTGCCAGCAGCACGGGATGGGAGAGTGGCTACACCTTC
CASSTGWESGYTF
>.|TRBV18|few|TRBJ1-6
TGTGCCAGCTCACCCGACTCGATTCATTCACCCCTCCACTTT
CASSPDSIHSPLHF
>TRBD1|TRBV6-5|.|TRBJ1-2
TGTGCCAGCAGGGACGGACAGGCCCATGGCTACACCTTC
CASRDGQAHGYTF
>.|TRBV5-5|.|TRBJ1-1
TGTGCCAGCAGCTCCCCCCAGGACATACGGAACACTGAAGCTTTCTTT
CASSSPQDIRNTEAFF
>TRBD1|TRBV14|.|TRBJ1-1
TGTGCCAGCAGCCCATACCCGGGACAGGGGGCGAGTGCTACTGAAGCTTTCTTT
CASSPYPGQGASATEAFF
>TRBD2|TRBV4-1|once|TRBJ2-3
TGCGCCAGCAGCCAAGGGGCCGGCCGGGAGGGGATTGATACGCAGTATTTT
CASSQGAGREGIDTQYF
>.|TRBV11-3|.|TRBJ2-7
TGTGCCAGCAGCCCCCCTACCTACGAGCAGTACTTC
CASSPPTYEQYF
>.|TRBV12-3/TRBV12-4|.|TRBJ1-2
TGTGCCAGCAGTTTAGGGACAGTCTATGGCTACACCTTC
CASSLGTVYGYTF
>.|TRBV12-1|.|TRBJ1-4
TGTGCCAGCACCTGGGGGGGCGGTGAAAAACTGTTTTTT
CASTWGGGEKLFF
>TRBD1|TRBV6-5|.|TRBJ1-1
TGTGCCAGCCGACAGGGGAGGTACACTGAAGCTTTCTTT
CASRQGRYTEAFF
>.|TRBV30|.|TRBJ1-1
TGTGCCTGGACTGAACAAGGGGGATATGGCACTGAAGCTTTCTTT
CAWTEQGGYGTEAFF
>TRBD2|TRBV2|few|TRBJ2-1
TGTGCCAGCAGTGAGGCTCGCGGGGGGGCGAATGAGCAGTTCTTC
CASSEARGGANEQFF
>TRBD1|TRBV27|.|TRBJ1-2
TGTGCCAGCAGTTCGGGACAGGGGAACTATGGCTACACCTTC
CASSSGQGNYGYTF
>.|TRBV10-3|.|TRBJ2-3
TGTGCCATCAGTGAGAACAGCCAAACCCCAGATACGCAGTATTTT
CAISENSQTPDTQYF
>.|TRBV14|.|TRBJ2-6
TGTGCCAGCAGCCAAGTCAACAGGATCTCTGGGGCCAACGTCCTGACTTTC
CASSQVNRISGANVLTF
>TRBD2|TRBV2|.|TRBJ2-7
TGTGCCAGCAGCCGACTAGCGGGAGCCTACGAGCAGTACTTC
CASSRLAGAYEQYF
>TRBD2|TRBV7-2|.|TRBJ2-3
TGTGCCAGCAGCTTATGGACTAGCGGGGGCACAGATACGCAGTATTTT
CASSLWTSGGTDTQYF
>TRBD1|TRBV2|few|TRBJ1-2
TGTGCCAGCACTGGGGACAGCAGATCCCTATTCACCTTC
CASTGDSRSLFTF
>TRBD1|TRBV19|.|TRBJ1-2
TGTGCCAGTAGTGTCACAGGGGTTCCTGGCTACACCTTC
CASSVTGVPGYTF
>TRBD1|TRBV2|.|TRBJ2-2
TGTGCCAGCAGTGAAATCGGGACAGGGGCCGCCGGGGAGCTGTTTTTT
CASSEIGTGAAGELFF